This TCR beta chain originates from a study of cytomegalovirus exposure and HLA in healthy donors. On the study more broadly: Researchers previously reported finding fewer than 140 million unique TCR beta sequences from 150 million to 200 million T cells. Findings and limits, study-wide: A later analysis reportedly identified an Asian-associated ancestry cluster as carrying fewer N-insertions than the approximately 670-donor mean. With later analysis, a missense DCLRE1C variant became linked to TCR beta V- and J-gene trimming.

Germline V gives CDR1 MNHEY, CDR2 SMNVEV (reference sequence). With V trimmed by 7 bases and J by 8 bases, 9 bases remained unmatched. The CDR3 sequence is 14 residues long. Use of 60 Vbeta and 13 Jbeta primers characterized the PCR. Sequenced by immunoSEQ multiplex PCR; TCRdb stores in-frame clones only, minus some. This table has about 180,000 clones, 82% appearing once. With respect to this clone: Antigen specificity is unknown.

V and J are TRBV27 and TRBJ1-4; TRBD1 aligns across 8 bases. The clonotype comes from a man aged 35-49 years in good health and CMV-seronegative. The specimen sequenced was PBMCs. CDR3 DNA sequence: TGTGCCAGCACTCCAGGGGGCAGTCCCGAAAAACTGTTTTTT. This translates into CASTPGGSPEKLFF. Together with reference TRBV27 and TRBJ1-4, the CDR3 gives the full variable domain: EAQVTQNPRYLITVTGKKLTVTCSQNMNHEYMSWYRQDPGLGLRQIYYSMNVEVTDKGDVPEGYKVSRKEKRNFPLILESPSPNQTSLYFCASTPGGSPEKLFFGSGTQLSVL.